Shown below are 27 T cell receptor beta chains from a single sample sequenced in a study of a mutant IDH1 vaccine in newly diagnosed glioma. The time point denotes: week 47, end of study. Each dose delivered 300 ug of mutant IDH1 20-mer peptide subcutaneously with imiquimod. Their antigen targets remain unknown. This table comes from immunoSEQ multiplex PCR, and its TCRdb copy is limited to in-frame clones, with some not included. Among some 21,000 clones listed, approximately 81% were seen once. The material sequenced was PBMCs, taken from a glioma patient whose treatment included an IDH1 peptide vaccine. Receptors were obtained from a middle-aged man with glioma.

This clone has just a few counts. The gene calls are TRBV5-1 and TRBJ2-1, with D uncertain. Germline assignment: CDR1 SGHRS and CDR2 YFSETQ. The CDR3 consists of 13 residues. The V end lost 7 bases, the J end lost 0 bases, and 8 bases lay between the germline ends. CDR3 loop: CASSGPSYNEQFF. CDR3 nucleotides: TGCGCCAGCTCCGGGCCCTCCTACAATGAGCAGTTCTTC.

The chain employs TRBV19 and TRBJ1-2, with D tentatively TRBD1 (5 bases). Germline lookup yields CDR1 LNHDA and CDR2 SQIVND (reference sequence). This CDR3 spans 13 amino acids. V lost 7 bases and J 8 bases, leaving 17 bases between the germline ends. In DNA form, the CDR3 reads TGTGCCAGTACCTTCCAAGGGGAGGGAGGCTACACCTTC. Protein product: CASTFQGEGGYTF.

The chain recombines TRBV4-2 with TRBJ2-3; the D gene is possibly TRBD2 (5 bases). V gave up 1 base and J gave up 6 bases, with 14 bases separating them. The length of the CDR3 is 15 residues. Germline lookup yields CDR1 LGHNA and CDR2 YNFKEQ. The CDR3 is CASSQVSSPGDTQYF. The CDR3 DNA follows: TGTGCCAGCAGCCAAGTTTCCTCCCCGGGGGATACGCAGTATTTT.

The chain has TRBV9 and TRBJ1-4; a possible D gene is TRBD1 (5 bases). There are 15 residues in the CDR3. Germline V CDR1 and CDR2: SGDLS, YYNGEE. The V end was cut by 1 base, the J end by 4 bases, with 11 bases between. The CDR3 region is CASSVYLGGNEKLFF. The CDR3 nucleotides are TGTGCCAGCAGCGTATATCTCGGGGGTAATGAAAAACTGTTTTTT.

This chain links TRBV29-1 with TRBJ2-3, with D unclear. Germline V gives CDR1 SQVTM, CDR2 ANQGSEA. This CDR3 is 13 amino acids long. Deletions cut 0 bases from V and 0 bases from J, with 4 bases between. The CDR3 spells CSVEDSSTDTQYF. As DNA, the CDR3 is TGCAGCGTTGAAGATAGTAGCACAGATACGCAGTATTTT.

The chain joins TRBV28 to TRBJ1-2; 8 nucleotides match TRBD1. J was trimmed by 11 bases and V by 3 bases; bases with no gene match: 8. CDR3 length: 13 residues. Germline CDR1 reads MDHEN; CDR2 reads SYDVKM. The CDR3 spells CASSFQDRETYTF. The CDR3 nucleotides read TGTGCCAGCAGTTTCCAGGACAGGGAGACTTACACCTTC.

The rearrangement links TRBV21-1 to TRBJ2-7. TRBV21-1 is an annotated pseudogene. The CDR3 is 12 residues long. The CDR3: CASSKGSYEQYF. The CDR3 nucleotides are TGTGCCAGCAGCAAAGGAAGCTACGAGCAGTACTTC.

The chain recombines TRBV28 with TRBJ1-4, with D unresolved. V was pared by 3 bases and J by 8 bases, with 34 bases between. The length of the CDR3 is 21 residues. Per the germline V gene, CDR1 is MDHEN and CDR2 is SYDVKM. CDR3 coding DNA: TGTGCCAGCAGTTTGAGGTCAAGGTCCCGTCCTGGCCTACTCACAACGGAAAAACTGTTTTTT. As protein: CASSLRSRSRPGLLTTEKLFF.

The chain uses TRBV4-3 and TRBJ2-7; 11 bases are shared with TRBD2. The trim removed 3 bases at V and 3 bases at J, leaving 7 bases unmatched. The germline gives CDR1 LGHNA, CDR2 YSLEER. This CDR3 comprises 16 residues. The CDR3 region has the DNA TGCGCCAGCAGCCATTATGGGACTAGCGGCTTCTACGAGCAGTACTTC. As protein: CASSHYGTSGFYEQYF.

V and J are TRBV15 and TRBJ2-1; perhaps D is TRBD1 or TRBD2 (5 bases each). V lost 0 bases, J lost 15 bases, and 21 bases lay in between. Germline-derived CDR1 and CDR2 are LNHNV and YYDKDF (reference sequence). This CDR3 spans 15 amino acids. The CDR3 sequence: CATSRDIIYDGDRFF. The DNA for the CDR3 is TGTGCCACCAGCAGAGATATAATCTACGACGGGGACCGGTTCTTC. Full variable domain (missing parts from reference TRBV15 and TRBJ2-1): DAMVIQNPRYQVTQFGKPVTLSCSQTLNHNVMYWYQQKSSQAPKLLFHYYDKDFNNEADTPDNFQSRRPNTSFCFLDIRSPGLGDTAMYLCATSRDIIYDGDRFFGPGTRLTVL.

The chain couples TRBV4-2 to TRBJ2-1, with unresolved D. Germline V gene lookup returns CDR1 LGHNA and CDR2 YNFKEQ. With 4 bases removed from V and 5 bases from J, the gap between germline ends came to 15 bases. CDR3 size: 15 residues. The CDR3 DNA reads as TGTGCCAGCAGCCCCCAAGGCCTCCTTAACAATGAGCAGTTCTTC. This codes for CASSPQGLLNNEQFF.

This chain connects TRBV6-5 to TRBJ2-7; 11 bases line up with TRBD2. The CDR3 has 15 amino acids. Trimming at V came to 5 bases and at J to 2 bases, leaving 5 bases not matched to a gene. From germline, CDR1 is MNHEY and CDR2 SVGAGI. CDR3 in amino acids: CASSHQGLAAYEQYF. In DNA, the CDR3 is TGTGCCAGCAGTCACCAGGGACTAGCGGCCTACGAGCAGTACTTC.

This clone was seen a single time. V usage is TRBV9 and J usage is TRBJ2-3; D gene uncertain. Trimming pared 0 bases from V and 4 bases from J, leaving 3 bases between. This CDR3 spans 12 amino acids. CDR1 and CDR2 (germline): SGDLS, YYNGEE. The chain's CDR3 is CASSVVSDTQYF. The CDR3 DNA follows: TGTGCCAGCAGCGTAGTGTCAGATACGCAGTATTTT.

The CDR3 loop reads CASSLTAGGREQFF. The CDR3 region has the DNA TGTGCCAGCAGCTTAACAGCAGGCGGGCGTGAGCAGTTCTTC. This chain joins TRBV7-9 and TRBJ2-1; a possible D gene is TRBD2 (5 bases). This CDR3 comprises 14 residues. Germline-derived CDR1 and CDR2 are SEHNR and FQNEAQ (reference sequence). V was cut by 2 bases and J by 9 bases, with 14 bases left in between. Combining the CDR3 with reference TRBV7-9 and TRBJ2-1 gives the whole variable domain DTGVSQNPRHKITKRGQNVTFRCDPISEHNRLYWYRQTLGQGPEFLTYFQNEAQLEKSRLLSDRFSAERPKGSFSTLEIQRTEQGDSAMYLCASSLTAGGREQFFGPGTRLTVL.

V and J are TRBV19 and TRBJ1-1; D is unclear. V lost 7 bases to trimming and J lost 0 bases, with 15 bases between them. The CDR3 is 15 amino acids. From germline, CDR1 is LNHDA and CDR2 SQIVND (reference sequence). In DNA form, the CDR3 reads TGTGCCAGTACCGCGGAGCCGTTCATGAACACTGAAGCTTTCTTT. Protein product: CASTAEPFMNTEAFF.

The chain has TRBV5-4 and TRBJ1-2; 10 bases line up with TRBD1. The germline V gene encodes CDR1 SGHNT and CDR2 YYREEE (reference sequence). The CDR3 is made up of 14 amino acids. V shed 3 bases and J 3 bases; nucleotides not matched to a gene: 2. The CDR3 protein is CASSSGQGDYGYTF. The CDR3 DNA reads as TGTGCCAGCAGCTCAGGACAGGGGGACTATGGCTACACCTTC.

This chain connects TRBV27 to TRBJ2-3, with 7 bases that match TRBD1. V lost 5 bases and J lost 6; bases outside the gene matches: 20. Germline V gene data show CDR1 as MNHEY and CDR2 as SMNVEV (reference sequence). CDR3 length: 18 amino acids. The CDR3, as DNA: TGTGCCAGCAGTCCGCCAACTCGACAGGGAGTCGTAAGTGATACGCAGTATTTT. Its protein product is CASSPPTRQGVVSDTQYF.

V and J are TRBV9 and TRBJ2-7, with 8 bases lining up with TRBD1. The CDR3 runs 14 residues. V shed 4 bases and J 6 bases; nucleotides not matched to a gene: 9. CDR1 SGDLS and CDR2 YYNGEE come from the germline V gene. The CDR3, as DNA: TGTGCCAGCAGCCTCGGACAGGGCTTGTCCGAGCAGTACTTC. It is translated as CASSLGQGLSEQYF.

The J gene is TRBJ2-1, the V gene TRBV18, with no clear D. This CDR3 has 16 amino acids. Germline CDR1 reads KGHSH; CDR2 reads LQKENI. Trimming shortened V by 1 base and J by 0 bases, and 10 bases separated the two germline ends. The CDR3 is CASSPLGGSSYNEQFF. As DNA, the CDR3 is TGTGCCAGCTCACCACTGGGCGGAAGCTCCTACAATGAGCAGTTCTTC.

The chain recombines TRBV7-9 with TRBJ2-1; no clear D. Per germline, CDR1 SEHNR and CDR2 FQNEAQ (reference sequence). The V end lost 6 bases, the J end lost 5 bases, and 5 bases lay between the germline ends. This CDR3 comprises 11 residues. CDR3 in DNA: TGTGCCAGCAGACTAAACAATGAGCAGTTCTTC. It translates to CASRLNNEQFF.

The V and J genes are TRBV7-8 and TRBJ2-2; no firm D call. The V gene lost 6 bases and the J gene lost 0 bases, with 8 bases spanning the gap. The CDR3 is 14 residues long. Germline CDR1 is SGHVS and CDR2 is FQNEAQ. The CDR3 DNA follows: TGTGCCAGCAGGACAACGCCGAACACCGGGGAGCTGTTTTTT. Amino acids: CASRTTPNTGELFF.

This clone was seen just once. The chain joins TRBV10-3 to TRBJ2-3, with TRBD2 matching over 7 bases. Germline-derived CDR1 and CDR2 are ENHRY and SYGVKD. CDR3 length: 15 residues. Unmatched junction bases numbered 7, after V lost 3 bases and J lost 4 bases. Here the CDR3 reads CAISDRDYLSDTQYF. CDR3 nucleotide sequence: TGTGCCATCAGTGACCGGGACTACTTATCAGATACGCAGTATTTT.

The chain joins TRBV20-1 to TRBJ1-1, with D uncertain. Germline lookup yields CDR1 DFQATT and CDR2 SNEGSKA (reference sequence). The CDR3 length is 11 residues. V lost 3 bases to trimming and J lost 7 bases, with 9 bases between them. Here the CDR3 reads CSASLGDEAFF. In DNA, the CDR3 is TGCAGTGCTAGTTTAGGCGATGAAGCTTTCTTT.

The gene calls are TRBV19 and TRBJ2-6; D gene ambiguous. The V end was cut by 7 bases, the J end by 0 bases, with 4 bases between. Germline-derived CDR1 and CDR2 are LNHDA and SQIVND (reference sequence). The CDR3 is 13 amino acids. The CDR3 DNA is TGTGCCAGTAAACTCTCTGGGGCCAACGTCCTGACTTTC. It is translated as CASKLSGANVLTF.

The genes are TRBV6-5 and TRBJ2-7; 8 bases agree with TRBD1. Germline V CDR1 and CDR2: MNHEY, SVGAGI. Unmatched junction bases numbered 8, after V lost 4 bases and J lost 3 bases. The CDR3 spans 15 residues. The DNA of the CDR3 is TGTGCCAGCAGTTTACCGGGACAGGCCCTCTACGAGCAGTACTTC. Translated: CASSLPGQALYEQYF.

V and J are TRBV10-2 and TRBJ1-5, with D tentatively TRBD1 (6 bases). The germline V and J ends were trimmed by 6 bases and 1 base, with 13 bases remaining between them. Germline CDR1 and CDR2: WSHSY and SAAADI. CDR3 length: 15 amino acids. As DNA, the CDR3 is TGCGCCAGCAGCAGCTCTACAGGGAGCAATCAGCCCCAGCATTTT. Its translation is CASSSSTGSNQPQHF.

V usage is TRBV27 and J usage is TRBJ2-7; D is unclear. Per the germline V gene, CDR1 is MNHEY and CDR2 is SMNVEV (reference sequence). The CDR3 has 13 amino acids. V was clipped by 7 bases and J by 3 bases, with 13 bases between them. The CDR3 sequence is CASKGLEIYEQYF. CDR3 in DNA: TGTGCCAGCAAAGGCCTGGAGATCTACGAGCAGTACTTC.